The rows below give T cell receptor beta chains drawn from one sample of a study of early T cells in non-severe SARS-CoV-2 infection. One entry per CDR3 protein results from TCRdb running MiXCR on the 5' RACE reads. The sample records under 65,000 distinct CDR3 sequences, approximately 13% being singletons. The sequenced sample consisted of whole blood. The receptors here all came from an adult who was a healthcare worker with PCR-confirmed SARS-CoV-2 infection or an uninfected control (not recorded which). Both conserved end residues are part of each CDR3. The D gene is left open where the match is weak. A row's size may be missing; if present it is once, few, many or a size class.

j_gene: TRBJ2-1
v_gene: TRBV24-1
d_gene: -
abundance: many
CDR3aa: CATAGASYNEQFF
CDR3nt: TGTGCCACCGCAGGCGCCTCCTACAATGAGCAGTTCTTC

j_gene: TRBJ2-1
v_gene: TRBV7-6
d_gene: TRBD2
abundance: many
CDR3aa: CASSPSGSGSENEQFF
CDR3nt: TGTGCCAGCAGCCCTAGCGGTAGCGGGAGTGAAAATGAGCAGTTCTTC

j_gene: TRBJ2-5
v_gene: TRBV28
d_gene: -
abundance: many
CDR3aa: CASRAIETQYF
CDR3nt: TGTGCCAGCAGAGCGATTGAGACCCAGTACTTC

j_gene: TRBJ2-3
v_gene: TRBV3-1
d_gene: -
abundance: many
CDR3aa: CASSLPTDTQYF
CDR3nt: TGTGCCAGCAGCCTTCCCACAGATACGCAGTATTTT

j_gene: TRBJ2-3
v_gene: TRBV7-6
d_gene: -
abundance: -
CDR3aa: CASSPYWGDTQYF
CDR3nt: TGTGCCAGCAGCCCCTATTGGGGAGATACGCAGTATTTT

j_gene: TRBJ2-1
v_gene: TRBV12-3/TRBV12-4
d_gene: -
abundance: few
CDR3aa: CASSFLDWYNEQFF
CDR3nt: TGTGCCAGCAGTTTCCTCGACTGGTACAATGAGCAGTTCTTC

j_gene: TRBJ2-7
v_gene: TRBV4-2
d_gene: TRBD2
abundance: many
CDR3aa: CASSQGSSGRYEQYF
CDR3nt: TGTGCCAGCAGCCAAGGGAGTAGCGGGAGATACGAGCAGTACTTC

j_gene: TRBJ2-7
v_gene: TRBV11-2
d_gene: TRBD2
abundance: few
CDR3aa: CASSPQRTSGSSSYEQYF
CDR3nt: TGTGCCAGCAGCCCTCAGAGGACTAGCGGGAGCTCCTCCTACGAGCAGTACTTC

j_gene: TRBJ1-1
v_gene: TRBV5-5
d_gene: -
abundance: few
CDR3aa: CASSKGVSMNTEAFF
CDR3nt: TGTGCCAGCAGCAAAGGGGTTTCGATGAACACTGAAGCTTTCTTT

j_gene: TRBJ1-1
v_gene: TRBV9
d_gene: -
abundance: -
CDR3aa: CASSPVEPTNTEAFF
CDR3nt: TGTGCCAGCAGCCCTGTCGAGCCGACGAACACTGAAGCTTTCTTT

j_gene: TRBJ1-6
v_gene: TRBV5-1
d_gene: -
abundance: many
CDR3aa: CASSRQETGSYNSPLHF
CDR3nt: TGCGCCAGCAGTCGTCAAGAGACGGGCTCCTATAATTCACCCCTCCACTTT

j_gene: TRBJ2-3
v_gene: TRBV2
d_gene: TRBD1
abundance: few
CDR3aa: CASSDGQGGADTQYF
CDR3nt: TGTGCCAGCAGCGATGGACAGGGCGGCGCAGATACGCAGTATTTT

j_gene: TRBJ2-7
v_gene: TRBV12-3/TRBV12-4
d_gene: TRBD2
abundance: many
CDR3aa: CASSSSGRGYEQYF
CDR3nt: TGTGCCAGCAGCTCTAGCGGGAGGGGATACGAGCAGTACTTC

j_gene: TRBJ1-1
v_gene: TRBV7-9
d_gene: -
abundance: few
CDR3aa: CASSPMEGIEAFF
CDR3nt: TGTGCCAGCAGCCCTATGGAGGGGATTGAAGCTTTCTTT

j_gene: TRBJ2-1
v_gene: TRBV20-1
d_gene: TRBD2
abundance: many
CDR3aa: CSATRTPGTSGNEQFF
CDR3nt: TGCAGTGCTACCCGAACGCCCGGGACTAGTGGGAATGAGCAGTTCTTC

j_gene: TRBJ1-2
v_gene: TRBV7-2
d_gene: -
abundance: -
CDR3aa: CASSWGAGYTF
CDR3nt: TGTGCCAGCAGCTGGGGGGCCGGCTACACCTTC

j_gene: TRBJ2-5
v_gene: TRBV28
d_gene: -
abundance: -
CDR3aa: CASGGHQETQYF
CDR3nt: TGTGCCAGCGGGGGCCACCAAGAGACCCAGTACTTC

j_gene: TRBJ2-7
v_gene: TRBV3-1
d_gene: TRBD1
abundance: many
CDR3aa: CASSQDRTGMIYEQYF
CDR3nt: TGTGCCAGCAGCCAAGATAGGACAGGAATGATCTACGAGCAGTACTTC

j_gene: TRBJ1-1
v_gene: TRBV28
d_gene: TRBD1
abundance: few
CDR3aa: CASSSLTGLPEAFF
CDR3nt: TGTGCCAGCAGCTCCTTGACAGGGTTGCCTGAAGCTTTCTTT

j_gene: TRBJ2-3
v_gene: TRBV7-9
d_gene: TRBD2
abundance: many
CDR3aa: CASSFYLTPGTSVRTDTQYF
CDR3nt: TGTGCCAGCAGCTTTTATTTGACCCCGGGGACTAGCGTCCGCACAGATACGCAGTATTTT

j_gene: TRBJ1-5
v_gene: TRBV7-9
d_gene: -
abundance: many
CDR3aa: CASSREVNQPQHF
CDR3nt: TGTGCCAGCAGCCGTGAGGTGAATCAGCCCCAGCATTTT

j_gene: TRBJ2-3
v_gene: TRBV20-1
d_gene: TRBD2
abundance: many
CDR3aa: CSPGLALKDTQYF
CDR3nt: TGCTCCCCCGGACTAGCGTTGAAAGATACGCAGTATTTT

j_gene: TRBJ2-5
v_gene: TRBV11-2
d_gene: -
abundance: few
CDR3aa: CASSLSPKPRDEETQYF
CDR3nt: TGTGCCAGCAGCTTAAGTCCTAAGCCGAGGGATGAAGAGACCCAGTACTTC

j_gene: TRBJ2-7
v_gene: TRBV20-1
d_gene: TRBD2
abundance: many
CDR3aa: CSAIRTSGSEQYF
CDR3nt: TGCAGTGCTATCAGGACTAGCGGGAGCGAGCAGTACTTC

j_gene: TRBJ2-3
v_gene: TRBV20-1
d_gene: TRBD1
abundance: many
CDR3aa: CSAPEHRGADTQYF
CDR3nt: TGCAGTGCCCCCGAGCACAGGGGGGCAGATACGCAGTATTTT

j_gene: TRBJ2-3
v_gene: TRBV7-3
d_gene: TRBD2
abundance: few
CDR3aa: CASEASGGQGTQYF
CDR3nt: TGTGCCAGCGAGGCTAGCGGAGGCCAAGGCACGCAGTATTTT

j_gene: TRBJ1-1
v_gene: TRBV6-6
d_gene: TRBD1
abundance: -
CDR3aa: CATYPGGNTEAFF
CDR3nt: TGTGCCACTTACCCAGGGGGAAACACTGAAGCTTTCTTT

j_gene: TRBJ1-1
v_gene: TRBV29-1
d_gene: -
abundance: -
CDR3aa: CSVETQNTEAFF
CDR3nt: TGCAGCGTTGAAACACAGAACACTGAAGCTTTCTTT

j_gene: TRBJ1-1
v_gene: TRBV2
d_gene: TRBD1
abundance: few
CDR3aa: CASRVSGTGANTEAFF
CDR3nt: TGTGCCAGCAGGGTTAGCGGGACAGGGGCGAACACTGAAGCTTTCTTT

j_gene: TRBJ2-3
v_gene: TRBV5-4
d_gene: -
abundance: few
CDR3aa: CASSLGSGSDTQYF
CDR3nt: TGTGCCAGCAGCTTGGGTAGTGGTTCAGATACGCAGTATTTT

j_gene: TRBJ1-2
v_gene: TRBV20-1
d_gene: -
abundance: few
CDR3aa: CSARDFRGYGYTF
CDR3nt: TGCAGTGCTAGAGATTTCAGGGGCTATGGCTACACCTTC

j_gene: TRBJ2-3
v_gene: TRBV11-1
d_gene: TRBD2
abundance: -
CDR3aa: CASSLALAGQDTQYF
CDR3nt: TGTGCCAGCAGCTTAGCGCTAGCGGGGCAGGATACGCAGTATTTT

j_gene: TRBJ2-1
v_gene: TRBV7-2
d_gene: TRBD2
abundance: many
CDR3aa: CASSLQGLDYNEQFF
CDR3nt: TGTGCCAGCAGCCTCCAGGGACTAGACTACAATGAGCAGTTCTTC

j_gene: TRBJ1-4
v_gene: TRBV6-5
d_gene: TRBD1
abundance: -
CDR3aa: CASGAGTGGQKLFF
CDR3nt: TGTGCCAGCGGGGCCGGGACAGGGGGTCAAAAACTGTTTTTT

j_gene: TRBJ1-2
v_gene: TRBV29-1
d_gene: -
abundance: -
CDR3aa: CSVASPYGYTF
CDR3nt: TGCAGCGTTGCCTCCCCCTATGGCTACACCTTC

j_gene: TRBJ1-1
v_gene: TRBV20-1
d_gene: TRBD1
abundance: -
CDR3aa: CSAKRRGQERLEAFF
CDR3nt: TGCAGTGCCAAGAGACGAGGACAGGAGAGGCTGGAAGCTTTCTTT

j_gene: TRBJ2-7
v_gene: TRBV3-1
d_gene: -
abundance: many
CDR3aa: CASSPRERGYEQYF
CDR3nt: TGTGCCAGCAGCCCCCGGGAGCGAGGCTACGAGCAGTACTTC

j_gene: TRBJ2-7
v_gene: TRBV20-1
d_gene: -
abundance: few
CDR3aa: CSARVPPGPTYEQYF
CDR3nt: TGCAGTGCTAGAGTCCCCCCGGGACCCACCTACGAGCAGTACTTC

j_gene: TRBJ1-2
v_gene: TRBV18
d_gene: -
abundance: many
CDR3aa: CASSPPTHNYGYTF
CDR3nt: TGTGCCAGCTCACCACCGACCCATAACTATGGCTACACCTTC

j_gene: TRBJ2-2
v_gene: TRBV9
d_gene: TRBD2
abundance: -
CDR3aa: CASSSSGTSANTGELFF
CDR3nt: TGTGCCAGCAGCTCCTCCGGGACTAGCGCAAACACCGGGGAGCTGTTTTTT

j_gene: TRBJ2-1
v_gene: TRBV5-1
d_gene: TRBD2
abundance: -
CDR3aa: CASSSPTSGRLWNEQFF
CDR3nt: TGCGCCAGCAGCTCTCCGACTAGCGGGAGATTGTGGAATGAGCAGTTCTTC

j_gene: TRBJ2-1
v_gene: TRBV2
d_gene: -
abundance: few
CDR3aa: CASSGERLNNEQFF
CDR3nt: TGTGCCAGCAGTGGGGAGCGGCTAAACAATGAGCAGTTCTTC

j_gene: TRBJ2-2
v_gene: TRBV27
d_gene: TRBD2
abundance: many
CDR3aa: CASGRLAGGTGELFF
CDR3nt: TGTGCCAGCGGTCGACTAGCGGGAGGCACCGGGGAGCTGTTTTTT

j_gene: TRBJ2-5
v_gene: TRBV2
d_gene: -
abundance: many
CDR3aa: CASSEAMSYF
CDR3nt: TGTGCCAGCAGTGAAGCGATGAGCTACTTC

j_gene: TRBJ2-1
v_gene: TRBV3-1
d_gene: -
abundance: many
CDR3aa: CASPHGPEGNEQFF
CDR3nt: TGTGCCAGCCCCCACGGTCCCGAGGGCAATGAGCAGTTCTTC